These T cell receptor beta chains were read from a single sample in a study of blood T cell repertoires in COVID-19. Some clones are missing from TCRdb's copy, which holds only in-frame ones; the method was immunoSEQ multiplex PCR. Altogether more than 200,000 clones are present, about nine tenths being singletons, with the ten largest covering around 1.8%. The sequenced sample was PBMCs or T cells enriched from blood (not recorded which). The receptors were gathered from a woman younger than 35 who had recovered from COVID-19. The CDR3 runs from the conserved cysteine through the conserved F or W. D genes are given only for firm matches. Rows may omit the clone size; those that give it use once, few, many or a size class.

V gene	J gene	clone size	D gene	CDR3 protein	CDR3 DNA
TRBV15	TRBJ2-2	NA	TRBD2	CATRMTSGRGGELFF	TGTGCCACCAGAATGACTAGCGGGAGAGGCGGGGAGCTGTTTTTT
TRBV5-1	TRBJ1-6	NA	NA	CASRGLYNSPLHF	TGCGCCAGCAGGGGACTCTATAATTCACCCCTCCACTTT
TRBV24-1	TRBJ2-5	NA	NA	CATSDFRVEETQYF	TGTGCCACCAGTGATTTCAGGGTCGAAGAGACCCAGTACTTC
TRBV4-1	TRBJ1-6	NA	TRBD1	CASSQPDRDYSPLHF	TGCGCCAGCAGCCAACCCGACAGGGACTATTCACCCCTCCACTTT
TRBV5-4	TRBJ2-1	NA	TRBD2	CASSWGLAGGNEQFF	TGTGCCAGCAGCTGGGGACTAGCGGGAGGCAATGAGCAGTTCTTC
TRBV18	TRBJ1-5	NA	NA	CASSPGILSNRVSNQPQHF	TGTGCCAGCTCACCCGGGATCTTATCAAACAGGGTTAGCAATCAGCCCCAGCATTTT
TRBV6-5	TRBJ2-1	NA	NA	CASSRGERTNPTPFF	TGTGCCAGCAGTCGAGGAGAACGGACAAACCCTACTCCGTTCTTC
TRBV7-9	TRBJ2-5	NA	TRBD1	CASSLTTGSGETQYF	TGTGCCAGCAGCTTAACGACAGGGTCAGGCGAGACCCAGTACTTC
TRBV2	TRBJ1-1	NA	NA	CASSEPGHYEAFF	TGTGCCAGCAGTGAGCCGGGACACTATGAAGCTTTCTTT
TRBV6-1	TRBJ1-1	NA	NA	CASSDPGWAGTEAFF	TGTGCCAGCAGTGACCCCGGGTGGGCGGGCACTGAAGCTTTCTTT
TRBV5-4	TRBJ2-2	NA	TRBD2	CASSRRDYTISTGELFF	TGTGCCAGCAGCCGACGGGACTATACAATTTCCACCGGGGAGCTGTTTTTT
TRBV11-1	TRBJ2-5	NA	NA	CASSGRSSRQETQYF	TGTGCCAGCAGCGGGAGGTCGTCAAGGCAAGAGACCCAGTACTTC
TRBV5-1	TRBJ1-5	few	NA	CASSSDGQGNQPQHF	TGCGCCAGCAGCTCGGATGGTCAGGGGAATCAGCCCCAGCATTTT
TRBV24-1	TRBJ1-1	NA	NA	CATKREMDTEAFF	TGTGCCACCAAGAGAGAAATGGACACTGAAGCTTTCTTT
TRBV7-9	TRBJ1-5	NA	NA	CASSFGGGRQPQHF	TGTGCCAGCAGCTTCGGGGGAGGGCGTCAGCCCCAGCATTTT
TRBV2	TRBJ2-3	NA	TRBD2	CASRQLAGGWTDTQYF	TGTGCCAGCAGGCAACTAGCGGGAGGCTGGACAGATACGCAGTATTTT
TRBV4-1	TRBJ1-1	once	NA	CAEPGVGNTEAFF	TGCGCTGAACCAGGTGTAGGGAACACTGAAGCTTTCTTT
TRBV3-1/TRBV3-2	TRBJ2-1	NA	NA	CASSLGGWEQFF	TGTGCCAGCAGCCTCGGGGGTTGGGAGCAGTTCTTC
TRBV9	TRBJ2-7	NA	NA	CASSPGGFEQYF	TGTGCCAGCAGCCCGGGTGGGTTCGAGCAGTACTTC
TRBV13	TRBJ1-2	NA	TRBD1	CASGQGNGYTF	TGTGCCAGCGGACAGGGAAATGGCTACACCTTC
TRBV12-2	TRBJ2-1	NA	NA	CASRLSGRPSYNEQFF	TGTGCAAGTCGCTTGTCCGGGAGACCCTCCTACAATGAGCAGTTCTTC
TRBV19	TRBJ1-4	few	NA	CASSINRNEKLFF	TGTGCCAGTAGTATTAACAGGAATGAAAAACTGTTTTTT
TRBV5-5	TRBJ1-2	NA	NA	CASSSPGALGGYTF	TGTGCCAGCAGCTCCCCAGGGGCTCTAGGTGGCTACACCTTC
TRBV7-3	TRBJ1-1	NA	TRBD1	CASSLGTGNTEAFF	TGTGCCAGCAGCTTAGGGACAGGAAACACTGAAGCTTTCTTT
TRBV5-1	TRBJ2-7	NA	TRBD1	CASSLGAETGRQYF	TGCGCCAGCAGCTTGGGCGCAGAGACAGGGCGACAGTACTTC
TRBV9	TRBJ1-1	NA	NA	CASSANRIGGAFF	TGTGCCAGCAGCGCCAACAGGATTGGTGGAGCTTTCTTT
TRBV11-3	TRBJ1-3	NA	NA	CASSSPGDPGVSGNTIYF	TGTGCCAGCAGCTCCCCAGGGGATCCTGGAGTCTCTGGAAACACCATATATTTT
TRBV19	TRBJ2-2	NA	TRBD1	CASTRQGSARELFF	TGTGCCAGCACGAGACAGGGGTCGGCTCGGGAGCTGTTTTTT
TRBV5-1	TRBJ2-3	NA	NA	CASSPSLGTDTQYF	TGCGCCAGCAGCCCAAGCTTAGGCACAGATACGCAGTATTTT
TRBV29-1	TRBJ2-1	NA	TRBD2	CSVPGSGSGNRRGQFF	TGCAGCGTTCCAGGCTCAGGTAGCGGGAATAGGCGTGGGCAGTTCTTC
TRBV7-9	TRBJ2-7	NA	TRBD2	CASSLALRTRGEQYF	TGTGCCAGCAGCTTAGCGCTTCGGACTAGGGGCGAGCAGTACTTC
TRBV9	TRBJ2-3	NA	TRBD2	CASSAGRGGYIADTQYF	TGTGCCAGCAGCGCGGGCCGCGGGGGATATATCGCAGATACGCAGTATTTT
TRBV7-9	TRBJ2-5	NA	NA	CASSFRGQETQYF	TGTGCCAGCAGCTTTAGAGGGCAAGAGACCCAGTACTTC
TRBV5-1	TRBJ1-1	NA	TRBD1	CASSWGTGDGNTEAFF	TGCGCCAGCAGCTGGGGGACAGGGGATGGGAACACTGAAGCTTTCTTT
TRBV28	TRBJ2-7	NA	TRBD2	CASSYSRLAELYEQYF	TGTGCCAGCAGTTATAGCCGACTAGCGGAACTCTACGAGCAGTACTTC
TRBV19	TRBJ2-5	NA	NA	CASSTGLQETQYF	TGTGCCAGTAGTACGGGACTCCAAGAGACCCAGTACTTC
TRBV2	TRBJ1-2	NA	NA	CASRAGYTF	TGTGCCAGCAGAGCGGGGTACACCTTC
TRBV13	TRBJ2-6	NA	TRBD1	CASSARQGAGANVLTF	TGTGCCAGCAGCGCCCGACAGGGCGCCGGGGCCAACGTCCTGACTTTC
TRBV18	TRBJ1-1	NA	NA	CASSNRREAFF	TGTGCCAGCTCAAACAGACGAGAAGCTTTCTTT
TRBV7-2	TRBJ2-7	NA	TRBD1	CASSLHQGAYEQYF	TGTGCCAGCAGCTTACATCAGGGGGCCTACGAGCAGTACTTC
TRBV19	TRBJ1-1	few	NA	CASSRQFLMNTEAFF	TGTGCCAGTAGTAGGCAGTTCCTGATGAACACTGAAGCTTTCTTT
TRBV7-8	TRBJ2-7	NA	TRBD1	CASSLGQGVGEQYF	TGTGCCAGCAGCTTAGGGCAGGGGGTGGGCGAGCAGTACTTC
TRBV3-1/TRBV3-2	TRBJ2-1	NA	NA	CASSQERGGRGPYNEQFF	TGTGCCAGCAGCCAAGAAAGGGGGGGCAGGGGTCCATACAATGAGCAGTTCTTC
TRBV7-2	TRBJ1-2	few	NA	CASSLDSDSSNYGYTF	TGTGCCAGCAGCTTAGACTCGGACAGCTCTAACTATGGCTACACCTTC
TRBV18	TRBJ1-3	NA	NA	CASSPYSEGAGNTIYF	TGTGCCAGCTCACCTTACTCTGAAGGGGCTGGAAACACCATATATTTT
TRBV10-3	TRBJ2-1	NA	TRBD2	CAIEVAGANEQFF	TGTGCCATCGAGGTAGCGGGAGCCAATGAGCAGTTCTTC
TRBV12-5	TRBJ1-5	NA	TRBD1	CASGTGGYNQPQHF	TGTGCTAGTGGTACAGGGGGCTACAATCAGCCCCAGCATTTT
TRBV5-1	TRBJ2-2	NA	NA	CASSLAGFSNTGELFF	TGCGCCAGCAGCTTAGCAGGGTTCTCGAACACCGGGGAGCTGTTTTTT
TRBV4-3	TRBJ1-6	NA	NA	CASSHRPSGGGGNSPLHF	TGCGCCAGCAGCCATCGTCCGAGTGGGGGAGGGGGGAATTCACCCCTCCACTTT
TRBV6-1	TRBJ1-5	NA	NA	CASSEGENNQPQHF	TGTGCCAGCAGTGAAGGCGAGAACAATCAGCCCCAGCATTTT
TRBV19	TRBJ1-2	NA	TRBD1	CASSRDRGNYGYTF	TGTGCCAGTAGTCGGGACAGAGGAAACTATGGCTACACCTTC
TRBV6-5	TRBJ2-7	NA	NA	CASSLRGSVSYEQYF	TGTGCCAGCAGTCTCAGGGGCTCTGTTAGCTACGAGCAGTACTTC
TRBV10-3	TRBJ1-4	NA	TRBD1	CAIRETGGREKLFF	TGTGCCATCAGGGAAACAGGGGGACGTGAAAAACTGTTTTTT